Listed here are 32 T cell receptor beta chains from one sample, sequenced in a study of blood T cell repertoires in COVID-19. Clones were read by immunoSEQ multiplex PCR, and TCRdb kept only the in-frame ones, dropping some. The data hold 250,000 to 350,000 clones, with 65% to 85% observed a single time. What was sequenced was peripheral blood. Receptor source: a human donor with COVID-19, enrolled during active disease. The donor label of this sample is uncertain.

The chain employs TRBV15 and TRBJ2-1; D might be TRBD1 (5 bases). With 7 bases removed from V and 4 bases from J, the gap between germline ends came to 17 bases. The CDR3 loop spans 15 amino acids. Germline CDR1 reads LNHNV; CDR2 reads YYDKDF (reference sequence). The CDR3 loop is CATTHSLGPYNEQFF. The DNA of the CDR3 is TGTGCCACCACCCACTCCCTGGGGCCTTACAATGAGCAGTTCTTC.

This rearrangement joins TRBV2 to TRBJ2-1; 8 nucleotides agree with TRBD2. The germline V gene has CDR1 SNHLY and CDR2 FYNNEI. Losses at the gene ends were 3 bases for V and 6 bases for J; bases not matched to a gene: 10. This CDR3 has 16 amino acids. The CDR3 sequence is CASSDSGKAPPNEQFF. As DNA, the CDR3 is TGTGCCAGCAGTGATAGCGGGAAGGCCCCCCCCAATGAGCAGTTCTTC.

The rearrangement joins TRBV29-1 to TRBJ2-3; possible D gene TRBD1, 6 bases. Germline V gene lookup returns CDR1 SQVTM and CDR2 ANQGSEA. The V and J ends lost 4 bases and 10 bases respectively, with 18 bases between them. This CDR3 contains 13 residues. Written as DNA, the CDR3 is TGCAGCGTTGGGGGACATCCCGACCCGTCGCAGTATTTT. Translated, it gives CSVGGHPDPSQYF.

The chain recombines TRBV28 with TRBJ1-5; perhaps TRBD1 as D (6 bases). Germline V gene sequence: CDR1 MDHEN, CDR2 SYDVKM. The ends were cut back, 6 bases at V and 5 bases at J, with 14 bases in the middle. This CDR3 contains 14 residues. CDR3 sequence: CASRPGGGHQPQHF. DNA for the CDR3: TGTGCCAGCAGGCCGGGGGGCGGTCATCAGCCCCAGCATTTT.

The V call is TRBV27, the J call TRBJ2-7, with D possibly matching TRBD1 (6 bases). Trimming removed 4 bases from V and 3 bases from J, with 28 bases in between. The germline gives CDR1 MNHEY, CDR2 SMNVEV (reference sequence). The CDR3 has 19 residues. CDR3 sequence (DNA): TGTGCCAGCAGTTCTCCGGCCAGAGGGGGAGTTCAATCGGTCTACGAGCAGTACTTC. Amino acids: CASSSPARGGVQSVYEQYF.

V is TRBV7-8 and J is TRBJ1-4; D is perhaps TRBD1 (5 bases). The V and J ends lost 1 base and 7 bases respectively, with 13 bases between them. Per germline, CDR1 SGHVS and CDR2 FQNEAQ. This CDR3 contains 15 residues. The CDR3 bases are TGTGCCAGCAGCTTAGTGTCGGGGGGAGTTGAAAAACTGTTTTTT. It encodes CASSLVSGGVEKLFF.

This sequence joins TRBV5-4 and TRBJ2-4; weak D call: TRBD1 (5 bases). The ends were cut back, 1 base at V and 8 bases at J, with 7 bases in the middle. In germline, CDR1 is SGHNT, CDR2 YYREEE (reference sequence). The CDR3 sequence is 12 residues long. The CDR3, as DNA: TGTGCCAGCAGCTTGCAGGGCGACATTCAGTACTTC. Amino acids: CASSLQGDIQYF.

The genes are TRBV12-5 and TRBJ1-1; no firm D call. V was pared by 2 bases and J by 1 base, with 8 bases between. Germline CDR1 is LGHNT and CDR2 is FRNRAP. The CDR3 loop spans 14 amino acids. This CDR3 is CASGLSLPNTEAFF. CDR3 DNA: TGTGCTAGTGGTTTGTCCCTACCGAACACTGAAGCTTTCTTT.

V gene TRBV28 combines with J gene TRBJ1-5; possibly TRBD1 for D (6 bases). V was pared by 6 bases and J by 2 bases, with 14 bases between. Germline-derived CDR1 and CDR2 are MDHEN and SYDVKM. The CDR3 has 15 residues. The CDR3 reads CASSRGQMRNQPQHF. The CDR3 bases are TGTGCCAGCAGCCGAGGACAGATGCGCAATCAGCCCCAGCATTTT.

This chain links TRBV14 with TRBJ2-1; a weak D match, TRBD2 (6 bases). The V end was cut by 0 bases, the J end by 0 bases, with 18 bases between. The CDR3 sequence is 19 residues long. Germline-derived CDR1 and CDR2 are SGHDN and FVKESK. The CDR3 reads CASSQDSPGLLSSYNEQFF. The CDR3 DNA sequence: TGTGCCAGCAGCCAAGATTCCCCGGGACTCCTAAGCTCCTACAATGAGCAGTTCTTC.

V and J are TRBV7-2 and TRBJ1-5, with a weak D call TRBD1 (5 bases). Germline CDR1 reads SGHTA; CDR2 reads FQGNSA. With 0 bases removed from V and 7 bases from J, the gap between germline ends came to 7 bases. The CDR3 covers 13 residues. The CDR3 is CASSLATGQPQHF. CDR3 DNA: TGTGCCAGCAGCTTAGCTACAGGCCAGCCCCAGCATTTT. The whole variable domain, filled in from reference TRBV7-2 and TRBJ1-5, reads GAGVSQSPSNKVTEKGKDVELRCDPISGHTALYWYRQSLGQGLEFLIYFQGNSAPDKSGLPSDRFSAERTGGSVSTLTIQRTQQEDSAVYLCASSLATGQPQHFGDGTRLSIL.

This clone was detected only once. Germline and junction disagree at one end, which may indicate a read error. V usage is TRBV2 and J usage is TRBJ2-1, with 9 bases lining up with TRBD2. CDR1 and CDR2 from the germline V gene are SNHLY and FYNNEI. The CDR3 consists of 14 residues. The CDR3 DNA follows: TGTACCAGCAGCCCAGAGGTGAGCGGGAGGATTCCGTTCTTC. This encodes CTSSPEVSGRIPFF.

The chain uses TRBV25-1 and TRBJ2-5; tentative D call: TRBD1 (5 bases). The CDR3 has 16 residues. CDR1 is MGHDK and CDR2 is SYGVNS in the germline V gene. Trimming took 4 bases from V and 0 from J, leaving 15 bases between them. CDR3 loop: CASSGPTDKYQETQYF. CDR3 DNA: TGTGCCAGCAGTGGCCCCACGGACAAGTACCAAGAGACCCAGTACTTC.

CDR3 coding DNA: TGTGCCAGCAGTGAAGGAGGGGGCGGGAGGTGGAGAGAGACCCAGTACTTC. This translates into CASSEGGGGRWRETQYF. This chain connects TRBV6-1 to TRBJ2-5; possibly TRBD2 for D (8 bases). The CDR3 has 17 residues. Trimming removed 1 base from V and 4 bases from J, with 19 bases in between. Germline lookup yields CDR1 MNHNS and CDR2 SASEGT.

In the case of this clone: A read error may account for a junction end that differs from germline. The gene calls are TRBV7-7 and TRBJ2-1; 15 bases align to TRBD2. Germline CDR1 is SSHAT and CDR2 is FNYEAQ (reference sequence). CDR3 length equals 16 residues. The CDR3 region is CASSSGLAGGSGEQFF. Here the CDR3 DNA reads TGTGCTAGCAGCTCGGGACTAGCGGGAGGATCGGGTGAGCAGTTCTTC.

The chain combines TRBV9 with TRBJ1-2; TRBD1 might be the D (5 bases). CDR1 is SGDLS, CDR2 YYNGEE, per germline. This CDR3 region has 15 residues. V was pared by 0 bases and J by 2 bases, with 11 bases between. The DNA of the CDR3 is TGTGCCAGCAGCGTAGGGGGCGCCGCGAACTATGGCTACACCTTC. Translation gives CASSVGGAANYGYTF.

The chain is built from TRBV10-3 and TRBJ1-2, with no clear D. Germline V CDR1 and CDR2: ENHRY, SYGVKD. The length of the CDR3 is 14 residues. V shed 6 bases and J shed 5 bases, with 16 bases lying between them. CDR3 in DNA: TGTGCCATCAGCCCCCGGACGGAGGCTTATGGCTACACCTTC. Its protein product is CAISPRTEAYGYTF.

J is TRBJ2-1 and V is TRBV7-8; 13 nucleotides align to TRBD2. This CDR3 contains 16 residues. Germline CDR1 reads SGHVS; CDR2 reads FQNEAQ. V was pared by 6 bases and J by 2 bases, with 4 bases of the junction left unmatched. The chain's CDR3 is CASSPTSGGPYNEQFF. CDR3 DNA: TGTGCCAGCAGTCCGACTAGCGGGGGGCCCTACAATGAGCAGTTCTTC.

The J gene is TRBJ2-6, the V gene TRBV27; 11 bases map to TRBD2. Trimming took 3 bases from V and 2 from J; bases not matched to a gene: 9. Per the germline V gene, CDR1 is MNHEY and CDR2 is SMNVEV (reference sequence). The CDR3 length is 19 residues. The CDR3 protein is CASSLWGLAARTGANVLTF. CDR3 nucleotide sequence: TGTGCCAGCAGTTTGTGGGGACTAGCGGCCAGAACTGGGGCCAACGTCCTGACTTTC.

This chain connects TRBV5-1 to TRBJ2-5; D uncertain. The CDR3 runs 14 residues. Trimming removed 0 bases at V and 5 bases at J, with 11 bases between. From germline, CDR1 is SGHRS and CDR2 YFSETQ. CDR3 residues: CASSLEWSTETQYF. DNA for the CDR3: TGCGCCAGCAGCTTGGAGTGGAGCACCGAGACCCAGTACTTC. Full variable domain (rest looked up from reference TRBV5-1 and TRBJ2-5): KAGVTQTPRYLIKTRGQQVTLSCSPISGHRSVSWYQQTPGQGLQFLFEYFSETQRNKGNFPGRFSGRQFSNSRSEMNVSTLELGDSALYLCASSLEWSTETQYFGPGTRLLVL.

A few counts support this clone. V usage is TRBV6-6 and J usage is TRBJ1-4, with D tentatively TRBD1 (5 bases). The germline V gene has CDR1 MNHNY and CDR2 SVGAGI (reference sequence). The CDR3 runs 15 residues. Trimming removed 2 bases at V and 7 bases at J, with 14 bases between. For the CDR3, the DNA is TGTGCCAGCAGTTACGGGGGGAGGAGTGGTGAAAAACTGTTTTTT. It specifies CASSYGGRSGEKLFF.

V usage is TRBV11-2 and J usage is TRBJ1-1; 10 bases are a match to TRBD1. Per germline, CDR1 SGHAT and CDR2 FQNNGV. Losses at the gene ends were 6 bases for V and 4 bases for J; bases not matched to a gene: 8. The CDR3 consists of 15 residues. DNA of the CDR3: TGTGCCAGCAGGTATAGACAGGGGGCCGCCACTGAAGCTTTCTTT. Residues: CASRYRQGAATEAFF.

The chain carries TRBV19 and TRBJ1-2; D is undetermined. The germline V and J ends were trimmed by 6 bases and 4 bases, with 12 bases remaining between them. The CDR3 is made up of 13 amino acids. Germline V gene data show CDR1 as LNHDA and CDR2 as SQIVND (reference sequence). CDR3 sequence: CASREIGGYGYTF. The CDR3 DNA follows: TGTGCCAGTAGGGAGATAGGAGGCTATGGCTACACCTTC.

The V and J genes are TRBV5-1 and TRBJ2-6; perhaps TRBD1 as D (6 bases). V lost 4 bases, J lost 2 bases, and 10 bases lay in between. CDR1 and CDR2 (germline): SGHRS, YFSETQ. The CDR3 extends over 15 amino acids. The CDR3 DNA is TGCGCCAGCAGCCCGAACAGGGCTGGGGCCAACGTCCTGACTTTC. It translates to CASSPNRAGANVLTF.

This rearrangement joins TRBV5-1 to TRBJ2-7; D perhaps matches TRBD2 (6 bases). The germline V gene encodes CDR1 SGHRS and CDR2 YFSETQ. V was clipped by 7 bases and J by 1 base, with 18 bases between them. This CDR3 spans 15 amino acids. In DNA, the CDR3 is TGCGCCAGCCAACCCGGGACTTACCTTTCCTACGAGCAGTACTTC. Protein product: CASQPGTYLSYEQYF.

This chain connects TRBV7-9 to TRBJ2-7, with 8 bases aligning to TRBD2. The trim removed 1 base at V and 1 base at J, leaving 3 bases unmatched. Germline V CDR1 and CDR2: SEHNR, FQNEAQ (reference sequence). This CDR3 region has 15 residues. CDR3 DNA sequence: TGTGCCAGCAGCTTAGGAGCGGGGGCTTCCTACGAGCAGTACTTC. Protein: CASSLGAGASYEQYF.

The V and J genes are TRBV27 and TRBJ2-7, with TRBD2 as a possible D gene (5 bases). The V gene lost 8 bases and the J gene lost 2 bases, with 10 bases spanning the gap. The CDR3 length is 12 residues. Germline CDR1 and CDR2: MNHEY and SMNVEV (reference sequence). The CDR3 is CASGWRAYEQYF. In DNA, the CDR3 is TGTGCCAGCGGCTGGCGGGCCTACGAGCAGTACTTC.

The genes are TRBV29-1 and TRBJ2-5, with TRBD2 as a possible D gene (6 bases). Germline V gene lookup returns CDR1 SQVTM and CDR2 ANQGSEA. CDR3 length equals 14 residues. V was pared by 2 bases and J by 2 bases, with 12 bases between. CDR3 residues: CSVEIHGGQETQYF. CDR3 DNA: TGCAGCGTTGAAATACACGGAGGGCAAGAGACCCAGTACTTC.

The CDR3 nucleotides read TGTGCCAGCAGCCAACGGGGGAGGGCCCTAAGTGGCAATGAGCAGTTCTTC. It specifies CASSQRGRALSGNEQFF. The rearrangement links TRBV16 to TRBJ2-1; 7 bases align to TRBD2. The CDR3 extends over 17 amino acids. The trim removed 2 bases at V and 6 bases at J, leaving 13 bases unmatched. CDR1 KGHSY and CDR2 FQNENV come from the germline V gene.

This clone was seen a single time. The chain joins TRBV5-6 to TRBJ1-2; perhaps TRBD1 as D (5 bases). V dropped 1 base and J dropped 4 bases, with 14 bases sitting between them. The length of the CDR3 is 15 residues. Germline V gene data show CDR1 as SGHDT and CDR2 as YYEEEE. Written as DNA, the CDR3 is TGTGCCAGCAGCTTGTCGCTGACAGACCCCTATGGCTACACCTTC. Its protein product is CASSLSLTDPYGYTF.

The chain has TRBV28 and TRBJ2-7, with 9 bases fitting TRBD2. Germline V gene sequence: CDR1 MDHEN, CDR2 SYDVKM. The junction had 11 bases not matched to a gene; V was cut back by 5 bases and J by 3 bases. CDR3 size: 16 residues. This CDR3 reads CASSTTGTSTYYEQYF. For the CDR3, the DNA is TGTGCCAGCAGTACCACCGGGACTAGCACCTACTACGAGCAGTACTTC.

The V call is TRBV19, the J call TRBJ2-1; the D is unclear. This CDR3 has 13 amino acids. Per the germline V gene, CDR1 is LNHDA and CDR2 is SQIVND (reference sequence). Between the trimmed V and J ends, which lost 1 base and 6 bases, there was a span of 7 bases. CDR3 residues: CASSIGNSNEQFF. As DNA, the CDR3 is TGTGCCAGTAGTATAGGAAACTCCAATGAGCAGTTCTTC.